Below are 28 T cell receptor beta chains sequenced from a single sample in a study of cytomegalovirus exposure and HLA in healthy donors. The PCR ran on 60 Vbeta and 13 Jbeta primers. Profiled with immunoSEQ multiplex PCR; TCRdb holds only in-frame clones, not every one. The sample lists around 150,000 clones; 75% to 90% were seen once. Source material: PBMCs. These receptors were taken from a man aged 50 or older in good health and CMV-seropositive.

The DNA of the CDR3 is TGCGCCAGCAGCCAAGTGGGGAGGAACACAGATACGCAGTATTTT. Its protein product is CASSQVGRNTDTQYF. The chain recombines TRBV4-1 with TRBJ2-3; D perhaps matches TRBD2 (6 bases). CDR1 MGHRA and CDR2 YSYEKL come from the germline V gene. The CDR3 covers 15 residues. Trimming took 1 base from V and 2 from J, leaving 10 bases between them.

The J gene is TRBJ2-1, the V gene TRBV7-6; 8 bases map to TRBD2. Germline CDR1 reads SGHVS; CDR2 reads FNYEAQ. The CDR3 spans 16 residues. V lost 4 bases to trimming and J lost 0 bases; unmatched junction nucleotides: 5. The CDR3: CASSSQRGSSYNEQFF. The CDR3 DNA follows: TGTGCCAGCAGCTCGCAGCGGGGGAGCTCCTACAATGAGCAGTTCTTC.

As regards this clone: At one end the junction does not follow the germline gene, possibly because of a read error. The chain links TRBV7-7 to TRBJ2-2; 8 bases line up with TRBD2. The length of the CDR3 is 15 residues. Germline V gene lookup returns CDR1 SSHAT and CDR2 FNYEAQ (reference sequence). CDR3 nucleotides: TGTGCTAGCAGTTCTAGCGGGCCTAACACCGGGGAGCTGTTTTTT. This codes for CASSSSGPNTGELFF.

The CDR3 sequence is CASSVGRETETQYF. Here the CDR3 DNA reads TGTGCCAGCAGCGTAGGACGGGAGACCGAGACCCAGTACTTC. The genes are TRBV9 and TRBJ2-5, with D tentatively TRBD2 (6 bases). Germline CDR1 is SGDLS and CDR2 is YYNGEE. This CDR3 has 14 amino acids. The V gene lost 0 bases and the J gene lost 5 bases, with 11 bases spanning the gap.

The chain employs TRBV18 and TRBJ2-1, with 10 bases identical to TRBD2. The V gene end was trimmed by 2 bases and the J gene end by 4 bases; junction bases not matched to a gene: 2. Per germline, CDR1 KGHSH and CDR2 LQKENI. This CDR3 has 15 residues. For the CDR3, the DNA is TGTGCCAGCTCACCAGGACTAGCGGCATACAATGAGCAGTTCTTC. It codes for CASSPGLAAYNEQFF.

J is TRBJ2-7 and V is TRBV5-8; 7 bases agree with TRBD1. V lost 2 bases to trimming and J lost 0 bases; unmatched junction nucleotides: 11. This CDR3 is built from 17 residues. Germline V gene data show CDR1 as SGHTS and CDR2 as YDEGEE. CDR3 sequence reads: CASSLNYGTDYSYEQYF. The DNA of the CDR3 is TGTGCCAGCAGCTTAAACTACGGGACAGACTACTCCTACGAGCAGTACTTC. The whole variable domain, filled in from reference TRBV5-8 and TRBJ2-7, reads EAGVTQSPTHLIKTRGQQATLRCSPISGHTSVYWYQQALGLGLQFLLWYDEGEERNRGNFPPRFSGRQFPNYSSELNVNALELEDSALYLCASSLNYGTDYSYEQYFGPGTRLTVT.

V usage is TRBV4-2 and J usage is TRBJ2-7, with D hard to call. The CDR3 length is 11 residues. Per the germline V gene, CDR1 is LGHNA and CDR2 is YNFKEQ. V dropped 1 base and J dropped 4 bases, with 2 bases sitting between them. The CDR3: CASSQAYEQYF. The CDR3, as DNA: TGTGCCAGCAGCCAAGCGTACGAGCAGTACTTC.

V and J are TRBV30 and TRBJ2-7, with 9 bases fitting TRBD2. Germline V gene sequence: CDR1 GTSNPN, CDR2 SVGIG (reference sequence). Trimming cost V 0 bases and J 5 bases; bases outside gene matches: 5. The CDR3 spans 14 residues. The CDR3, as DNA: TGTGCCTGGAGTGTAGGTCTAGCGGGAAACGAGCAGTACTTC. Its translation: CAWSVGLAGNEQYF.

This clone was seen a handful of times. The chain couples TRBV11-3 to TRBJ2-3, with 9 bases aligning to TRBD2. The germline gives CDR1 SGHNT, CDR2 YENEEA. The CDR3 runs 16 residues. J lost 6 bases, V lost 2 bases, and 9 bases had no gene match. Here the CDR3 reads CASSLTGGGAADTQYF. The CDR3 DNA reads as TGTGCCAGCAGCTTAACTGGCGGGGGGGCGGCTGATACGCAGTATTTT.

Here the CDR3 DNA reads TGTGCCAGCAGCACGCGGGGGGAGCTGTTTTTT. Translation gives CASSTRGELFF. The V gene is TRBV13, the J gene TRBJ2-2, with D unclear. The germline V gene has CDR1 PRHDT and CDR2 FYEKMQ (reference sequence). The CDR3 is 11 residues long. The V end lost 5 bases, the J end lost 8 bases, and 6 bases lay between the germline ends.

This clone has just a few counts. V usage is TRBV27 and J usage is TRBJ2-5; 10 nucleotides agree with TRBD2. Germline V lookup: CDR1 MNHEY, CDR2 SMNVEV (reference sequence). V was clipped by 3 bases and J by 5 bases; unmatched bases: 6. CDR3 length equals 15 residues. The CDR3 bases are TGTGCCAGCAGTTTCCTAGCGGGAGAGTTTGAGACCCAGTACTTC. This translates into CASSFLAGEFETQYF.

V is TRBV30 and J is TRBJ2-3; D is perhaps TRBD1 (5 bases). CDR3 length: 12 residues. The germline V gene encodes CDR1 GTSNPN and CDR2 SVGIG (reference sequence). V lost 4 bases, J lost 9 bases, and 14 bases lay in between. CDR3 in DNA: TGTGCCTGGAAGGAAGGCAGGGTGACGCAGTATTTT. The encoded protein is CAWKEGRVTQYF. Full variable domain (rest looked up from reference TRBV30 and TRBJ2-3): SQTIHQWPATLVQPVGSPLSLECTVEGTSNPNLYWYRQAAGRGLQLLFYSVGIGQISSEVPQNLSASRPQDRQFILSSKKLLLSDSGFYLCAWKEGRVTQYFGPGTRLTVL.

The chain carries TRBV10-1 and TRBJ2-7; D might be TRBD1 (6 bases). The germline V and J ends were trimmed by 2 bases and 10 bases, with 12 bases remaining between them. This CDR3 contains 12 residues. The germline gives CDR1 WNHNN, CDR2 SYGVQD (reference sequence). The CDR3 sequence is CASSESTGIQYF. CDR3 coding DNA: TGCGCCAGCAGTGAGAGCACAGGGATACAGTACTTC.

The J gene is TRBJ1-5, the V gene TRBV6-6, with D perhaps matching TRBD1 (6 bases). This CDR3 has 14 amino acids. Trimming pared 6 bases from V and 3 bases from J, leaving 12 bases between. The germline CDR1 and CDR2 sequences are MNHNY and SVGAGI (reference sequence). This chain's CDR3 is CASRNTGYNQPQHF. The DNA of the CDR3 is TGTGCCAGCAGAAACACAGGGTACAATCAGCCCCAGCATTTT.

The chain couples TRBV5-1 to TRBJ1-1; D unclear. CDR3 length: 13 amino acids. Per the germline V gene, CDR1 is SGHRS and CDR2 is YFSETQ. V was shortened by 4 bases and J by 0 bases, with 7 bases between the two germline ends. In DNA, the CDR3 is TGCGCCAGCAGCGAGGGAGTGAACACTGAAGCTTTCTTT. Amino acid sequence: CASSEGVNTEAFF.

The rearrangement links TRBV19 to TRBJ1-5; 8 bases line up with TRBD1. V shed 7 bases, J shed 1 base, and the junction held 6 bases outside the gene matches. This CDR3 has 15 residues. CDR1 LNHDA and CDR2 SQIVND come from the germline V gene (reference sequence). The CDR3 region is CASKLTGVSNQPQHF. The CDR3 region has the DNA TGTGCCAGTAAATTGACAGGGGTAAGCAATCAGCCCCAGCATTTT.

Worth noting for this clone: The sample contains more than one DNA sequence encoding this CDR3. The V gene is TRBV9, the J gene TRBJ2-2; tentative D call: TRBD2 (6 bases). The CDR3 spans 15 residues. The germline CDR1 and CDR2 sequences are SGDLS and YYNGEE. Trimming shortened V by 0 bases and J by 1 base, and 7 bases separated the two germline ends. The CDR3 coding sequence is TGTGCCAGCAGCGTAGTGGGAGGGAACACCGGGGAGCTGTTTTTT. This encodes CASSVVGGNTGELFF.

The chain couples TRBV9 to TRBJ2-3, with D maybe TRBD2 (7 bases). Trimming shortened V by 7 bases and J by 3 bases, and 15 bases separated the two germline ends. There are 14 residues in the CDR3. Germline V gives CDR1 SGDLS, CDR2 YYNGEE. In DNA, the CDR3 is TGTGCCAGCGGGGGGGGGCCCCGGACAGATACGCAGTATTTT. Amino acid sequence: CASGGGPRTDTQYF.

The chain's CDR3 is CASSLAPGASYNSPLHF. Written as DNA, the CDR3 is TGTGCCAGCAGCTTAGCGCCTGGGGCCTCCTATAATTCACCCCTCCACTTT. The chain uses TRBV7-2 and TRBJ1-6, with D possibly being TRBD1 (5 bases). This CDR3 spans 17 amino acids. V was trimmed by 0 bases and J by 0 bases, leaving 9 bases between them. Per the germline V gene, CDR1 is SGHTA and CDR2 is FQGNSA.

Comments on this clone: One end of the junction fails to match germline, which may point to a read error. The CDR3 reads CASSLGLSKDTQYF. The CDR3 DNA reads as TGTGCCAGCAGCTTAGGCTTAAGCAAAGATACGCAGTATTTT. This chain connects TRBV7-2 to TRBJ2-3; D is undetermined. This CDR3 is built from 14 residues. From germline, CDR1 is SGHTA and CDR2 FQGNSA.

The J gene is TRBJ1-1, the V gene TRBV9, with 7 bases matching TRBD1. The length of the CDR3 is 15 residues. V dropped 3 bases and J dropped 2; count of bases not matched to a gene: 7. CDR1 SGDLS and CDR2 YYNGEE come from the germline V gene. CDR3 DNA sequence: TGTGCCAGCAGCGCTGGGACAGCCCTAAACACTGAAGCTTTCTTT. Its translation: CASSAGTALNTEAFF.

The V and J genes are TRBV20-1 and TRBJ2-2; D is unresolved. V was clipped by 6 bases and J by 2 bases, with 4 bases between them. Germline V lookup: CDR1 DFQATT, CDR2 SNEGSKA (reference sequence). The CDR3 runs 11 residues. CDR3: CSATNTGELFF. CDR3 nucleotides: TGCAGTGCAACAAACACCGGGGAGCTGTTTTTT.

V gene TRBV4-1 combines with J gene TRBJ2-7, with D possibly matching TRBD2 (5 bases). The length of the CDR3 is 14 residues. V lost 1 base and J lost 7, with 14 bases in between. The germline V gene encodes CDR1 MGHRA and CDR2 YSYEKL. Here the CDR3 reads CASSQARPEEEQYF. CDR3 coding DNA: TGCGCCAGCAGCCAAGCCAGGCCGGAGGAAGAGCAGTACTTC.

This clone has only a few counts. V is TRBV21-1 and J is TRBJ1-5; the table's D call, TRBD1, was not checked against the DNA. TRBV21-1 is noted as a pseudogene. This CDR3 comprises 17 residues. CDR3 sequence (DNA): TGTGCCAGCAGCAAAGGCGTTGGAAACAGGACACGTCAGCCCCAGCATTTT. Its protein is CASSKGVGNRTRQPQHF.

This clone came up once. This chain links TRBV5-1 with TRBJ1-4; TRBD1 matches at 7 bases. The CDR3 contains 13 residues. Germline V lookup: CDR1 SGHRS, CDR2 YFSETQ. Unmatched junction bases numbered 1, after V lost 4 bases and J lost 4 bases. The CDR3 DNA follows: TGCGCCAGCAGCGACAGGGTTAATGAAAAACTGTTTTTT. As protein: CASSDRVNEKLFF. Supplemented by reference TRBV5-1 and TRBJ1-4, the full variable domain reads KAGVTQTPRYLIKTRGQQVTLSCSPISGHRSVSWYQQTPGQGLQFLFEYFSETQRNKGNFPGRFSGRQFSNSRSEMNVSTLELGDSALYLCASSDRVNEKLFFGSGTQLSVL.

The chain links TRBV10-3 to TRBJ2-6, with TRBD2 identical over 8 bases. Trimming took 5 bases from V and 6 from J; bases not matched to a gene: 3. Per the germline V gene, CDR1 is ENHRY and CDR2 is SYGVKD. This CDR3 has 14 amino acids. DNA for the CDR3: TGTGCCATCAGTACAGCGGGGGTGGCCAACGTCCTGACTTTC. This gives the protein CAISTAGVANVLTF.

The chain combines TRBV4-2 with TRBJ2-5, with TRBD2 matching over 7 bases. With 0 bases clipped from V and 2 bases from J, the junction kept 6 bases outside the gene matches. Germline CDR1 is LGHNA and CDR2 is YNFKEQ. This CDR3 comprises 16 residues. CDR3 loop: CASSQDGTSVQETQYF. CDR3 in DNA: TGTGCCAGCAGCCAAGATGGTACTAGCGTTCAAGAGACCCAGTACTTC.

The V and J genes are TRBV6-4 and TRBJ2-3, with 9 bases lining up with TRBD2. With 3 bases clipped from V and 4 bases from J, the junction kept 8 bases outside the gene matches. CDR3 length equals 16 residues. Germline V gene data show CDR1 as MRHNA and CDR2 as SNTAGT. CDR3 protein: CASSEIGGGASDTQYF. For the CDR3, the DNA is TGTGCCAGCAGTGAGATTGGCGGGGGGGCATCAGATACGCAGTATTTT.